This T cell receptor beta chain was observed in a study of TIL therapy for anti-PD-1-resistant metastatic lung cancer. The libraries were made with immunoSEQ v3. Libraries were sequenced to 1.5 million to 2 million read pairs (survey) or about 5-6.5 million (deep). Sequencing used immunoSEQ multiplex PCR; TCRdb keeps in-frame clones, though not all of them. The table has approximately 45,000 clones, 79% seen once. The CDR3 covers 15 residues. The ends were cut back, 4 bases at V and 2 bases at J, with 14 bases in the middle. CDR1 is MNHEY, CDR2 SMNVEV, per germline (reference sequence). As regards this clone: The antigen is unknown.

Noted time point: pre-treatment sample, taken before nivolumab and TIL therapy. Study results and caveats: Patients were highly selected, enriched for treatment-naive, never-smoker and oncogene-addicted cases. TIL clonotype persistence in blood showed no apparent association with response.

The V call is TRBV27, the J call TRBJ2-5; possibly TRBD1 or TRBD2 for D (6 bases each). The source is a man between 65 and 85 years old with non-small cell lung cancer. This specimen was blood, taken at baseline. CDR3 nucleotides: TGTGCCAGCAGTTACGGGGGCGGAGGGCAAGAGACCCAGTACTTC. Its protein is CASSYGGGGQETQYF.